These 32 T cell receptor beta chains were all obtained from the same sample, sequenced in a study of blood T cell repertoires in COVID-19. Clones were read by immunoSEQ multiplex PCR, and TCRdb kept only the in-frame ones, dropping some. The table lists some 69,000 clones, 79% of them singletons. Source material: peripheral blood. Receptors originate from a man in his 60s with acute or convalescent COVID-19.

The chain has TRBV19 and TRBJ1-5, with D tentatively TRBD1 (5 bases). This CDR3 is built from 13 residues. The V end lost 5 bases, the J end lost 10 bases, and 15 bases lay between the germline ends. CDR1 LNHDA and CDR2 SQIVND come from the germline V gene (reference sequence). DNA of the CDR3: TGTGCCAGTAGTCTCGCGGCAGGGAACCCCCAGCATTTT. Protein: CASSLAAGNPQHF.

CDR3 sequence (DNA): TGTGCCAGCACTAGGACAGTGGATTCACCCCTCCACTTT. Its protein product is CASTRTVDSPLHF. The chain joins TRBV25-1 to TRBJ1-6, with D maybe TRBD1 (6 bases). V was pared by 7 bases and J by 8 bases, with 12 bases between. Germline lookup yields CDR1 MGHDK and CDR2 SYGVNS. The CDR3 runs to 13 residues.

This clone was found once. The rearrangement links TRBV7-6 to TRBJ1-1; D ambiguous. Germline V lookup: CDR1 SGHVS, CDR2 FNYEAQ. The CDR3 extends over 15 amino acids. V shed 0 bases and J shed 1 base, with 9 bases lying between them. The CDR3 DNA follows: TGTGCCAGCAGCTTAGCGCTGGCATCGAACACTGAAGCTTTCTTT. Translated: CASSLALASNTEAFF.

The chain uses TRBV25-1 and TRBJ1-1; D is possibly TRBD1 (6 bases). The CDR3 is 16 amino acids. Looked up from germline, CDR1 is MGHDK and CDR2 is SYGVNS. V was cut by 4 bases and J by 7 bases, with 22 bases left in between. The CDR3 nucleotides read TGTGCCAGCAGTGCAAAACTACAGGGAGGGATGGGTGAAGCTTTCTTT. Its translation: CASSAKLQGGMGEAFF.

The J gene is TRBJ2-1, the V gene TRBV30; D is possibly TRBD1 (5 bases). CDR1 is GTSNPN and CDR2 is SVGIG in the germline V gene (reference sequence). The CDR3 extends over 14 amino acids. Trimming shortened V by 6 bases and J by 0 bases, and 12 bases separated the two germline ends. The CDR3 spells CACSRTNSYNEQFF. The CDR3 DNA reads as TGTGCCTGTTCGCGGACAAACTCCTACAATGAGCAGTTCTTC.

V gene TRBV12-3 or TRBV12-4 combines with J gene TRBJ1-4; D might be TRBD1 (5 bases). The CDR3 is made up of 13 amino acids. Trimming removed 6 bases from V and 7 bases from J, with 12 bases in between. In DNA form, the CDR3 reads TGTGCCAGCAGGGCCTTAGGGGTTGAAAAACTGTTTTTT. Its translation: CASRALGVEKLFF.

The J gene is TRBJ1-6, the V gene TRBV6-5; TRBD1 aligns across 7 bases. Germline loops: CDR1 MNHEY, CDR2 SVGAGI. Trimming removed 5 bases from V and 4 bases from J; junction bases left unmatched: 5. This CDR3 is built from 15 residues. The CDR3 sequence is CASSLNRGYNSPLHF. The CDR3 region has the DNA TGTGCCAGCAGTCTGAACAGGGGTTATAATTCACCCCTCCACTTT.

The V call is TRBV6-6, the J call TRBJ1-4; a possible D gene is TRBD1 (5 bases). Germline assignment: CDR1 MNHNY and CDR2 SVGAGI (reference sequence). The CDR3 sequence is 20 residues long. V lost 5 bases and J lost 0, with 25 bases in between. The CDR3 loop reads CASSRKLSFGGDTTNEKLFF. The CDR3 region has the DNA TGTGCCAGCAGTCGAAAACTTTCTTTCGGGGGAGACACAACTAATGAAAAACTGTTTTTT.

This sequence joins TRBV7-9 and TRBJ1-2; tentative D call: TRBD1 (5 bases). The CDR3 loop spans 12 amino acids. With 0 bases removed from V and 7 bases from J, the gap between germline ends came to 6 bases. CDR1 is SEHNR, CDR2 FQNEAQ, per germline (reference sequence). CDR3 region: CASSLAGAGYTF. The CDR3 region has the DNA TGTGCCAGCAGCTTAGCTGGGGCTGGCTACACCTTC.

DNA of the CDR3: TGCGCCAGCAGCCAAGACCCAGCGGGGTCAGATACGCAGTATTTT. It is translated as CASSQDPAGSDTQYF. This chain connects TRBV4-3 to TRBJ2-3, with TRBD2 matching 7 bases. The germline gives CDR1 LGHNA, CDR2 YSLEER. The CDR3 sequence is 15 residues long. Trimming took 0 bases from V and 4 from J; bases not matched to a gene: 4.

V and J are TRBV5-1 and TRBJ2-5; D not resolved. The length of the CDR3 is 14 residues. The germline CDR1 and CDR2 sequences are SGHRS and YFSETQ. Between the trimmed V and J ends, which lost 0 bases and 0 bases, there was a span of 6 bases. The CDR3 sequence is CASSLGQDQETQYF. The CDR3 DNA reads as TGCGCCAGCAGCTTGGGGCAGGACCAAGAGACCCAGTACTTC.

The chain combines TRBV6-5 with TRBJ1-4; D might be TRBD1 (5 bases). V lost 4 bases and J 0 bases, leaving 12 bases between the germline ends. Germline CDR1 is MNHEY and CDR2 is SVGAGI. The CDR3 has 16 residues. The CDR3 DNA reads TGTGCCAGCAGTTTCGATCAGGGATCAACTAATGAAAAACTGTTTTTT. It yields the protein CASSFDQGSTNEKLFF.

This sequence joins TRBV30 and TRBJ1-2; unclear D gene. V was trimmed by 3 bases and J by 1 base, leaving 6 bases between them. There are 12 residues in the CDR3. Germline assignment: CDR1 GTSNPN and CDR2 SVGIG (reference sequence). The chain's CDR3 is CAWRRLNYGYTF. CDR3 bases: TGTGCCTGGAGGCGTCTTAACTATGGCTACACCTTC.

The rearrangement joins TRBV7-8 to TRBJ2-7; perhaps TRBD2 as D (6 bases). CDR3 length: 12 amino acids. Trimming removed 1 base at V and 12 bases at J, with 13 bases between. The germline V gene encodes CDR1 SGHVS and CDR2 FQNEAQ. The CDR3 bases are TGTGCCAGCAGCTTAGGCTCTGATAGCGGGTACTTC. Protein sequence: CASSLGSDSGYF.

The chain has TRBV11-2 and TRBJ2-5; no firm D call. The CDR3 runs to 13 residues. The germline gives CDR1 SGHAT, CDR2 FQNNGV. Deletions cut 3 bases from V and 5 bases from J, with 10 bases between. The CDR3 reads CASSLQNTETQYF. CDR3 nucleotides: TGTGCCAGCAGCTTGCAGAATACGGAGACCCAGTACTTC. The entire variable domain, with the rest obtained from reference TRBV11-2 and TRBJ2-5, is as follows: EAGVAQSPRYKIIEKRQSVAFWCNPISGHATLYWYQQILGQGPKLLIQFQNNGVVDDSQLPKDRFSAERLKGVDSTLKIQPAKLEDSAVYLCASSLQNTETQYFGPGTRLLVL.

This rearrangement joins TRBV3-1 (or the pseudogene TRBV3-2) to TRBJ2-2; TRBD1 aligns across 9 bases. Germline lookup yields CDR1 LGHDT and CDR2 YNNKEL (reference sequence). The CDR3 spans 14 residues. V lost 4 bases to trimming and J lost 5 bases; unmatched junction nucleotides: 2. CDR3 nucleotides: TGTGCCAGCAGCCGGACAGGGGAAACCGGGGAGCTGTTTTTT. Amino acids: CASSRTGETGELFF.

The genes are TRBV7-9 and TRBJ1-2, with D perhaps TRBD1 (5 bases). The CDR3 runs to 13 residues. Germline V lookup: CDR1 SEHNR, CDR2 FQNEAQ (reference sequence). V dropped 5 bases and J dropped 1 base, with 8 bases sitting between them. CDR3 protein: CASSPRDNYGYTF. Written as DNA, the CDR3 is TGTGCCAGCAGCCCCAGGGATAACTATGGCTACACCTTC.

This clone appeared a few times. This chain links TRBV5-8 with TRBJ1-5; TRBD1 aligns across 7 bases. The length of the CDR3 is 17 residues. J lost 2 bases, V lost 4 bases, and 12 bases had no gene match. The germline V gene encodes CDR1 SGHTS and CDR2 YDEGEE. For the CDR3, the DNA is TGTGCCAGCAGCACCCAGACAGGGTTGAGCCGCAATCAGCCCCAGCATTTT. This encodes CASSTQTGLSRNQPQHF.

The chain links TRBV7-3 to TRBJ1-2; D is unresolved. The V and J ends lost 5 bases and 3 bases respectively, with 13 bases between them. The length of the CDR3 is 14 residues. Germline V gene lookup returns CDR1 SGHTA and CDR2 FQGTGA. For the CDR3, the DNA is TGTGCCAGCAGCCCCGGACCCGGGGACTATGGCTACACCTTC. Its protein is CASSPGPGDYGYTF.

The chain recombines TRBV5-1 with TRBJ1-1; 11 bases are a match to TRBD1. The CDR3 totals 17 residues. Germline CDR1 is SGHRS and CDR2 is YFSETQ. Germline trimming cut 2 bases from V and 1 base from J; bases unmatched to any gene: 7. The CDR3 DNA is TGCGCCAGCAGCTTCCAACGTGGACAGGGGGCGAACACTGAAGCTTTCTTT. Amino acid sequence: CASSFQRGQGANTEAFF.

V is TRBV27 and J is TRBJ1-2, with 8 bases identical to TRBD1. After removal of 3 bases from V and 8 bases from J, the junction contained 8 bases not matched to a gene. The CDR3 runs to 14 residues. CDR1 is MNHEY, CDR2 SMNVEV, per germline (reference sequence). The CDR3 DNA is TGTGCCAGCAGTTTTACGACAGGGGAAGGCGGCTACACCTTC. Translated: CASSFTTGEGGYTF.

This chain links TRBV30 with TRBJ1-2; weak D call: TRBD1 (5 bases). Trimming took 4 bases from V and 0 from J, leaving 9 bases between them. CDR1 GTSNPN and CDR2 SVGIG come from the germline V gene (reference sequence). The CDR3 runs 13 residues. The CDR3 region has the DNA TGTGCCTGGACACAGGAAGCTAACTATGGCTACACCTTC. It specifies CAWTQEANYGYTF.

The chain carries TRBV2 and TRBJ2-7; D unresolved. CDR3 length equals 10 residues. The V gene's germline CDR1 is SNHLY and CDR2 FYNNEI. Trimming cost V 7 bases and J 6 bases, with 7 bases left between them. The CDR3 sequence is CASMNGEQYF. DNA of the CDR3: TGTGCCAGCATGAACGGCGAGCAGTACTTC.

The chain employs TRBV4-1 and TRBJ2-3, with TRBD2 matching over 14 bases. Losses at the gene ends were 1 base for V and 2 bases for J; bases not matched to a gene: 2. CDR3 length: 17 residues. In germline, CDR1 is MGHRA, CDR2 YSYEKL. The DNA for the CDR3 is TGCGCCAGCAGCCAAGCGACTAGCGGGGGGGTCACAGATACGCAGTATTTT. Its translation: CASSQATSGGVTDTQYF.

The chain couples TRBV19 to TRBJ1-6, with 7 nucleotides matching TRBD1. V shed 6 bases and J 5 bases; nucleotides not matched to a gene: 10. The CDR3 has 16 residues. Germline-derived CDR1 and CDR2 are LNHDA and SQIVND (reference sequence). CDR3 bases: TGTGCCAGTAGAGGGGCAGGGGGTATCGATAATTCACCCCTCCACTTT. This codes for CASRGAGGIDNSPLHF. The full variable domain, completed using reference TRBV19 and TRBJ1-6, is DGGITQSPKYLFRKEGQNVTLSCEQNLNHDAMYWYRQDPGQGLRLIYYSQIVNDFQKGDIAEGYSVSREKKESFPLTVTSAQKNPTAFYLCASRGAGGIDNSPLHFGNGTRLTVT.

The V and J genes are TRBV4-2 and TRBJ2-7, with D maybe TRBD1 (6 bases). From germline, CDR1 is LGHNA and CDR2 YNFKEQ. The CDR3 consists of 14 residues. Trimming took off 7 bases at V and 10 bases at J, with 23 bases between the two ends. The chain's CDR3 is CASTTFGGRTRQYF. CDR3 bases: TGTGCCAGCACCACCTTTGGGGGCAGGACCCGTCAGTACTTC.

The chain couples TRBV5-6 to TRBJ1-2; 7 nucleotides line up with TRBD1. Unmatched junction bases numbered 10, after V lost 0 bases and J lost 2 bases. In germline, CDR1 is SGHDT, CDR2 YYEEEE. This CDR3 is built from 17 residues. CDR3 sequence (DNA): TGTGCCAGCAGCTTGGGTCCGACAGGGATGGAGAACTATGGCTACACCTTC. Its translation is CASSLGPTGMENYGYTF.

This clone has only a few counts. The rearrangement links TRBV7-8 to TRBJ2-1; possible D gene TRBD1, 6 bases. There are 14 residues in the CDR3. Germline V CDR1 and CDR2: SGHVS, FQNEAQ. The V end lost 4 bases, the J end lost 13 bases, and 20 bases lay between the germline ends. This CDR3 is CASSSLVVRGGQFF. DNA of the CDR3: TGTGCCAGCAGCTCACTAGTGGTCAGGGGCGGTCAGTTCTTC. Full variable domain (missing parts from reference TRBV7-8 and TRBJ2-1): GAGVSQSPRYKVAKRGQDVALRCDPISGHVSLFWYQQALGQGPEFLTYFQNEAQLDKSGLPSDRFFAERPEGSVSTLKIQRTQQEDSAVYLCASSSLVVRGGQFFGPGTRLTVL.

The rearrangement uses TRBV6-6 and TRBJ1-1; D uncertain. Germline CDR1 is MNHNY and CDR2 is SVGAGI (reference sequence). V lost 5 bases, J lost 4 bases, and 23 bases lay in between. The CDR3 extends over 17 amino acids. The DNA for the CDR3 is TGTGCCAGCAGTCTAAATACGGGGAACAAAGGGAGCACTGAAGCTTTCTTT. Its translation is CASSLNTGNKGSTEAFF.

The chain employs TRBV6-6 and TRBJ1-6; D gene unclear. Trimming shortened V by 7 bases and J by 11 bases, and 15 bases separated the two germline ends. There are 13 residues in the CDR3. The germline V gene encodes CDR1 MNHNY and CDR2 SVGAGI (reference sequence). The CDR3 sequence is CASNENSLTPLHF. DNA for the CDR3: TGTGCCAGCAATGAAAATAGCCTAACACCCCTCCACTTT.

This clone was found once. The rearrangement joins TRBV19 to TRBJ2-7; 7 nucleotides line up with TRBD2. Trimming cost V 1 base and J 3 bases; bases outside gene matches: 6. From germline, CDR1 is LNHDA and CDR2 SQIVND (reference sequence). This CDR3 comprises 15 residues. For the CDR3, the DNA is TGTGCCAGTAGTATAGGGGGGGGATCGAGCTACGAGCAGTACTTC. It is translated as CASSIGGGSSYEQYF.

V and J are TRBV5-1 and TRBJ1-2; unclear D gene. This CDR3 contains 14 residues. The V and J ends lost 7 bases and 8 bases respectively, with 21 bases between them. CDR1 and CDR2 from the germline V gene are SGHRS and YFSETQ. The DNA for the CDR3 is TGCGCCAGCTCAAGGAGAGAAGCCTATGACGGCTACACCTTC. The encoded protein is CASSRREAYDGYTF. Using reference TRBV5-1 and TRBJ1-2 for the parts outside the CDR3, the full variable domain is KAGVTQTPRYLIKTRGQQVTLSCSPISGHRSVSWYQQTPGQGLQFLFEYFSETQRNKGNFPGRFSGRQFSNSRSEMNVSTLELGDSALYLCASSRREAYDGYTFGSGTRLTVV.